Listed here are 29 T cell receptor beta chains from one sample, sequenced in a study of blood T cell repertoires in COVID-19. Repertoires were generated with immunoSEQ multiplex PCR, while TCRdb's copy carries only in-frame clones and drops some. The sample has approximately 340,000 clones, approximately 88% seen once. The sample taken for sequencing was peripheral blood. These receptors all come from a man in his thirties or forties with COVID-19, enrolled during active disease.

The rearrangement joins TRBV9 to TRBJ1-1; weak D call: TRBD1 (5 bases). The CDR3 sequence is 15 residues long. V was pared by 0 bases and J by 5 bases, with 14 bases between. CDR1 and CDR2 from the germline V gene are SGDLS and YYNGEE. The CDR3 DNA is TGTGCCAGCAGCGTAGATCAGGGATTTGGGACTGAAGCTTTCTTT. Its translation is CASSVDQGFGTEAFF.

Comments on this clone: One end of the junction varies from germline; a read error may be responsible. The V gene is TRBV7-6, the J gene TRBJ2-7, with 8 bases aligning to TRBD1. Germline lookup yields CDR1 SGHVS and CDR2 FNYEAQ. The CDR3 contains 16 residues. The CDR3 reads CVSSPNRGEWGYEQYF. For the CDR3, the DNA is TGTGTCAGCAGCCCAAACAGGGGGGAGTGGGGTTACGAGCAGTACTTC.

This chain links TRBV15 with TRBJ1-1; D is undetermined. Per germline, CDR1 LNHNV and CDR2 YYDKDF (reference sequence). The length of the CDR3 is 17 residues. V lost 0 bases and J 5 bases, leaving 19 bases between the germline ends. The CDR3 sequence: CATSRDLTLGVGTEAFF. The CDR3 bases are TGTGCCACCAGCAGAGATTTAACGTTGGGCGTGGGTACTGAAGCTTTCTTT.

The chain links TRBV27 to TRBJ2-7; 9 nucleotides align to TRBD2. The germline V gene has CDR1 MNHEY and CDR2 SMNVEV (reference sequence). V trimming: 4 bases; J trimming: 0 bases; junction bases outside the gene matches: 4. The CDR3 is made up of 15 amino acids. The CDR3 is CASSYFSGSSYEQYF. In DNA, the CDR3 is TGTGCCAGCAGTTACTTTAGCGGGAGCTCCTACGAGCAGTACTTC.

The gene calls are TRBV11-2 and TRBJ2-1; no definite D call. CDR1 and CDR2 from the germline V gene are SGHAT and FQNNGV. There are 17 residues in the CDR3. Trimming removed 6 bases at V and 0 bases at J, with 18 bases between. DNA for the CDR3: TGTGCCAGCAGTCCGCCAAGTTTGGGCCTCTCCTACAATGAGCAGTTCTTC. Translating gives CASSPPSLGLSYNEQFF. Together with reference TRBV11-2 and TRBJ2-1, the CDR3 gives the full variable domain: EAGVAQSPRYKIIEKRQSVAFWCNPISGHATLYWYQQILGQGPKLLIQFQNNGVVDDSQLPKDRFSAERLKGVDSTLKIQPAKLEDSAVYLCASSPPSLGLSYNEQFFGPGTRLTVL.

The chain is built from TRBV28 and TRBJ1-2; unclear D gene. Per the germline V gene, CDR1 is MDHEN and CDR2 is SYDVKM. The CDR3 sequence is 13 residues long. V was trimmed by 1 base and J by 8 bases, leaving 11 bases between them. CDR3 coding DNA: TGTGCCAGCAGTTTATTTAGTGGAGGGGGCTACACCTTC. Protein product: CASSLFSGGGYTF.

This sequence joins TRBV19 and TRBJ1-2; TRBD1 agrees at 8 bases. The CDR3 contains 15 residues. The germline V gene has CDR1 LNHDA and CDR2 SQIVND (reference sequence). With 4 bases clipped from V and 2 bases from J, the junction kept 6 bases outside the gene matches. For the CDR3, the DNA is TGTGCCAGTAGTACCACAGGGGGTGCCAACTATGGCTACACCTTC. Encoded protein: CASSTTGGANYGYTF.

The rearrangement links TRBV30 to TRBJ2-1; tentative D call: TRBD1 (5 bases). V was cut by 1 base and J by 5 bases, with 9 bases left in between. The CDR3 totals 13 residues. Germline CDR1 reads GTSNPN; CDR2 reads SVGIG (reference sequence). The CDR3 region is CAWSDRYNNEQFF. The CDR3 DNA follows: TGTGCCTGGAGTGACAGGTACAACAATGAGCAGTTCTTC.

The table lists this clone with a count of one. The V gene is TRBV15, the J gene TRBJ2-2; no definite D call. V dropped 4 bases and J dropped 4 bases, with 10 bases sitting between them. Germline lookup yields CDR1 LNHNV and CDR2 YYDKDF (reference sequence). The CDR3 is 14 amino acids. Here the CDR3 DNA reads TGTGCCACCAGCATGGCGGAGCGCACCGGGGAGCTGTTTTTT. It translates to CATSMAERTGELFF.

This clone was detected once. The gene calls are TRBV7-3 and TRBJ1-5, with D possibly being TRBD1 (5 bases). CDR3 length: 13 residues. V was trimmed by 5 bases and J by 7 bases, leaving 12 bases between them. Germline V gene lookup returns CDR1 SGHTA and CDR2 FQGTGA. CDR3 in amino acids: CASSLGRGQPQHF. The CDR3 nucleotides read TGTGCCAGCAGCCTAGGAAGGGGCCAGCCCCAGCATTTT.

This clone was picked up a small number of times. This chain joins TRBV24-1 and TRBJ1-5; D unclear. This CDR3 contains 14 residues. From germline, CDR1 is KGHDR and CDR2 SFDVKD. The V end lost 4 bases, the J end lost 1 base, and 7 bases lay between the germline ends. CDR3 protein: CATSDPGSNQPQHF. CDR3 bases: TGTGCCACCAGTGACCCGGGGAGCAATCAGCCCCAGCATTTT.

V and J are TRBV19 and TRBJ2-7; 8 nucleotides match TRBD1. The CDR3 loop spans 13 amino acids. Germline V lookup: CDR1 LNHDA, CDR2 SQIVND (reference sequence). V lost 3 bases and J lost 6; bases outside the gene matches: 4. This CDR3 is CASSMDRVLEQYF. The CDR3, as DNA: TGTGCCAGTAGTATGGACAGGGTACTCGAGCAGTACTTC.

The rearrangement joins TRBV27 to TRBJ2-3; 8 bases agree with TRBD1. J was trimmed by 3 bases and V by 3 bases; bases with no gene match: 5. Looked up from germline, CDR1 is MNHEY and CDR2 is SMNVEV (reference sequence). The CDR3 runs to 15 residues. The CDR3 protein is CASSLRGQVTDTQYF. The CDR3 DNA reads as TGTGCCAGCAGTTTGAGGGGACAGGTTACAGATACGCAGTATTTT.

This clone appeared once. CDR3 nucleotides: TGTGCCAGCAGCCCCCCGGAGGGGGGGTACGAGCAGTACTTC. Its translation: CASSPPEGGYEQYF. The chain links TRBV13 to TRBJ2-7; D is perhaps TRBD2 (7 bases). V lost 5 bases and J 4 bases, leaving 15 bases between the germline ends. Germline V CDR1 and CDR2: PRHDT, FYEKMQ (reference sequence). The length of the CDR3 is 14 residues.

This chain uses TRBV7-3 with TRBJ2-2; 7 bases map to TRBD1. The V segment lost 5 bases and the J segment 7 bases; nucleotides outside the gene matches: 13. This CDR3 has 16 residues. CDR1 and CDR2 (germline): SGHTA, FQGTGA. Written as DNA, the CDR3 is TGTGCCAGCAGCATAGCCGGAACTCCAGGGGGCGGGGAGCTGTTTTTT. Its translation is CASSIAGTPGGGELFF.

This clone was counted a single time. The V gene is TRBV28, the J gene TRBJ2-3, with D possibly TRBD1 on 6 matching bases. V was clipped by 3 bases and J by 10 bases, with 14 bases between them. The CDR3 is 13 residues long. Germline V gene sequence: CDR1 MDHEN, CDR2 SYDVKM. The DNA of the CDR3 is TGTGCCAGCAGTTTGTGGACCGCAGGGGCGCAGTATTTT. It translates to CASSLWTAGAQYF. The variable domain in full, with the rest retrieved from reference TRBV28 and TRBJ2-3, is DVKVTQSSRYLVKRTGEKVFLECVQDMDHENMFWYRQDPGLGLRLIYFSYDVKMKEKGDIPEGYSVSREKKERFSLILESASTNQTSMYLCASSLWTAGAQYFGPGTRLTVL.

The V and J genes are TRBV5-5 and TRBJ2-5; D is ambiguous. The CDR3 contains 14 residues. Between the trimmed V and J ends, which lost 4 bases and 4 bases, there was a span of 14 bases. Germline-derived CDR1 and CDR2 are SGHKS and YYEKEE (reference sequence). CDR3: CASSPPRVGETQYF. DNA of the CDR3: TGTGCCAGCAGCCCGCCCCGGGTCGGAGAGACCCAGTACTTC.

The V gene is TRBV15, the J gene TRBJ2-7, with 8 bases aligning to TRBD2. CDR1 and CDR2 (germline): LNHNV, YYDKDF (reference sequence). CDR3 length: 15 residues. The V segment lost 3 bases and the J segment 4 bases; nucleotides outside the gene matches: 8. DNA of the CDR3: TGTGCCACCAGCAGGGCAGGTAGCGGGACATACGAGCAGTACTTC. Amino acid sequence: CATSRAGSGTYEQYF.

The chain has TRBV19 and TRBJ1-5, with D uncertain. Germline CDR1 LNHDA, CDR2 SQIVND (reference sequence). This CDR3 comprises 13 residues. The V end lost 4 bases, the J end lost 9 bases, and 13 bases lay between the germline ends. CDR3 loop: CASSTAVRLPQHF. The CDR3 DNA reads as TGTGCCAGTAGTACAGCCGTCAGGCTGCCCCAGCATTTT.

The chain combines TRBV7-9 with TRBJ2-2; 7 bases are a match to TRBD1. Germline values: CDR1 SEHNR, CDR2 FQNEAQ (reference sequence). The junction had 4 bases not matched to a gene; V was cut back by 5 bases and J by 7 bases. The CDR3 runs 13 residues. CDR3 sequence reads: CASSVWDSGELFF. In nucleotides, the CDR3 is TGTGCCAGCAGCGTCTGGGACAGCGGGGAGCTGTTTTTT.

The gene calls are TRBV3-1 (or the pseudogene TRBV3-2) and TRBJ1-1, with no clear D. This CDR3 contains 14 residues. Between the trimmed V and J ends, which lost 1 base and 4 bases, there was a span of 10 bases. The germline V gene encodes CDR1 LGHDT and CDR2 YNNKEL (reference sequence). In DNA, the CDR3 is TGTGCCAGCAGCCAAGGACGACAAACCACTGAAGCTTTCTTT. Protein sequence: CASSQGRQTTEAFF.

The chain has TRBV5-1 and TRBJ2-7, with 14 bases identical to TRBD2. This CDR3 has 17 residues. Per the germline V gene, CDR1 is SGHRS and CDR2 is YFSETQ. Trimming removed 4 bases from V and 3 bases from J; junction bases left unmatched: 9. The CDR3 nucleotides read TGCGCCAGCAGCCCCGGGACTAGCGGGAGCTTTCGCTACGAGCAGTACTTC. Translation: CASSPGTSGSFRYEQYF.

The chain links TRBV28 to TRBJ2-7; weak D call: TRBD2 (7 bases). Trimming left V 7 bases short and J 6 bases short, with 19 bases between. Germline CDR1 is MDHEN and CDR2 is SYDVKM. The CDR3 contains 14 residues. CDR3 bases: TGTGCCAGCACCCTGGGGGCGGGAGTAGGCGAGCAGTACTTC. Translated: CASTLGAGVGEQYF.

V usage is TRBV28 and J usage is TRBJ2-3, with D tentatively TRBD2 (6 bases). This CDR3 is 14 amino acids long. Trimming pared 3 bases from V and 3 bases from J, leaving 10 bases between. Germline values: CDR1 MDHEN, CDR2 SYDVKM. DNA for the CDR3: TGTGCCAGCAGTTTCGGGGGAGAAACAGATACGCAGTATTTT. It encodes CASSFGGETDTQYF.

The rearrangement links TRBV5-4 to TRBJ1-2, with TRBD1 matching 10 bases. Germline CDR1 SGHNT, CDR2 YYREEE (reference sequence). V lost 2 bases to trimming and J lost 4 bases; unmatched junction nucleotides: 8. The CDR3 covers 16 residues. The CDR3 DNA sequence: TGTGCCAGCAGCTTTCCCTCGGGACAGGGGACCTATGGCTACACCTTC. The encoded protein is CASSFPSGQGTYGYTF.

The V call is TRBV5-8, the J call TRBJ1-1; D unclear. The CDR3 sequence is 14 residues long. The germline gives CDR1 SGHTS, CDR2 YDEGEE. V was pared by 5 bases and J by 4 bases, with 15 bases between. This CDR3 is CASSSWVAATEAFF. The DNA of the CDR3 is TGTGCCAGCAGTTCTTGGGTAGCGGCCACTGAAGCTTTCTTT.

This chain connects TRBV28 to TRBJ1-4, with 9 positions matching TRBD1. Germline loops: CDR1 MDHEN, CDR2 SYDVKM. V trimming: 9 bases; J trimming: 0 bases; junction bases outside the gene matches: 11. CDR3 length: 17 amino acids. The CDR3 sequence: CASRTGDTIPTNEKLFF. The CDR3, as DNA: TGTGCCAGTAGGACAGGGGACACAATACCAACTAATGAAAAACTGTTTTTT. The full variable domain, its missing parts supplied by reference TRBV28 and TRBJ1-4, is DVKVTQSSRYLVKRTGEKVFLECVQDMDHENMFWYRQDPGLGLRLIYFSYDVKMKEKGDIPEGYSVSREKKERFSLILESASTNQTSMYLCASRTGDTIPTNEKLFFGSGTQLSVL.

The CDR3 bases are TGTGCCAGCAGCAGGGACAGGGGGCTAGAGACCCAGTACTTC. As protein: CASSRDRGLETQYF. This chain links TRBV5-6 with TRBJ2-5; 12 bases are a match to TRBD1. J gave up 4 bases and V 4 bases, and 2 bases lay outside the gene matches. CDR3 length equals 14 residues. Germline-derived CDR1 and CDR2 are SGHDT and YYEEEE.

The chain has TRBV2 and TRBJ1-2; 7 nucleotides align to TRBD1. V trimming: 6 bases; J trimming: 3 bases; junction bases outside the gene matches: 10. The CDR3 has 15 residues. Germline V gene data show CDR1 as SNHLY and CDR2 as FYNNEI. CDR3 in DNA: TGTGCCAGCAGCCTGGCATACAGGGGCGACTATGGCTACACCTTC. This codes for CASSLAYRGDYGYTF.